This entry lists 24 T cell receptor beta chains sequenced from one sample in a study of shared clonotypes between healthy human individuals. Measured with immunoSEQ multiplex PCR; TCRdb has only the in-frame clones, and not every one. The sample has approximately 1,500,000 clones, about 98% seen once. The source material was naive CD4+ T cells sorted from blood. As for subset: CD45RA+ positively selected. These receptors all come from a man aged 30 to 45 in good health.

This rearrangement joins TRBV6-1 to TRBJ1-2, with D unresolved. This CDR3 is 13 amino acids long. Deletions cut 3 bases from V and 8 bases from J, with 13 bases between. Germline CDR1 and CDR2: MNHNS and SASEGT. DNA for the CDR3: TGTGCCAGCAGTGAGGCCGCTGCGTGGGGCTACACCTTC. The encoded protein is CASSEAAAWGYTF.

Concerning this clone: The sample contains more than one DNA sequence encoding this CDR3. V gene TRBV7-3 combines with J gene TRBJ2-2; D gene unclear. There are 13 residues in the CDR3. Trimming took off 5 bases at V and 3 bases at J, with 7 bases between the two ends. CDR1 is SGHTA, CDR2 FQGTGA, per germline. CDR3 protein: CASSLVDTGELFF. CDR3 coding DNA: TGTGCCAGCAGCCTGGTGGACACCGGGGAGCTGTTTTTT.

The DNA of the CDR3 is TGTGCCAGCCCTCCGGGACCAGTTTTGGATACGCAGTATTTT. Amino acids: CASPPGPVLDTQYF. The chain employs TRBV28 and TRBJ2-3; D is tentatively TRBD1 or TRBD2 (5 bases each). Trimming stripped 8 bases from V and 6 bases from J, with 18 bases between. CDR3 size: 14 residues. Germline V gene data show CDR1 as MDHEN and CDR2 as SYDVKM.

The genes are TRBV5-4 and TRBJ2-4; TRBD1 might be the D (6 bases). V was pared by 2 bases and J by 6 bases, with 15 bases between. The CDR3 has 15 residues. Per the germline V gene, CDR1 is SGHNT and CDR2 is YYREEE (reference sequence). The CDR3 DNA reads as TGTGCCAGCAGCTTCGATACAGGGCCGCGAAACATTCAGTACTTC. The encoded protein is CASSFDTGPRNIQYF.

This clone occurred once. This chain links TRBV7-8 with TRBJ2-7; TRBD2 matches 7 bases. Germline trimming cut 2 bases from V and 4 bases from J; bases unmatched to any gene: 5. Germline-derived CDR1 and CDR2 are SGHVS and FQNEAQ. The CDR3 is 14 residues long. CDR3 coding DNA: TGTGCCAGCAGCTTAAGGACTAGAGAATACGAGCAGTACTTC. Translating gives CASSLRTREYEQYF. Variable domain in full (rest from reference TRBV7-8 and TRBJ2-7): GAGVSQSPRYKVAKRGQDVALRCDPISGHVSLFWYQQALGQGPEFLTYFQNEAQLDKSGLPSDRFFAERPEGSVSTLKIQRTQQEDSAVYLCASSLRTREYEQYFGPGTRLTVT.

V gene TRBV7-3 combines with J gene TRBJ2-2, with D perhaps TRBD2 (6 bases). V was cut by 5 bases and J by 5 bases, with 15 bases left in between. Germline CDR1 and CDR2: SGHTA and FQGTGA. The CDR3 covers 15 residues. The CDR3 sequence is CASSPGGGVTGELFF. As DNA, the CDR3 is TGTGCCAGCAGCCCTGGAGGAGGGGTAACCGGGGAGCTGTTTTTT. The entire variable domain, with the rest obtained from reference TRBV7-3 and TRBJ2-2, is as follows: GAGVSQTPSNKVTEKGKYVELRCDPISGHTALYWYRQSLGQGPEFLIYFQGTGAADDSGLPNDRFFAVRPEGSVSTLKIQRTERGDSAVYLCASSPGGGVTGELFFGEGSRLTVL.

The chain links TRBV19 to TRBJ2-2; D remains unclear. The CDR3 runs to 16 residues. The germline V and J ends were trimmed by 5 bases and 4 bases, with 17 bases remaining between them. In germline, CDR1 is LNHDA, CDR2 SQIVND (reference sequence). This CDR3 reads CASSPPLAVATGELFF. The CDR3 DNA reads as TGTGCCAGTAGTCCCCCCCTTGCCGTGGCCACCGGGGAGCTGTTTTTT.

The chain employs TRBV6-6 and TRBJ2-1, with a tentative D call TRBD1 (5 bases). CDR3 length equals 11 residues. Germline lookup yields CDR1 MNHNY and CDR2 SVGAGI (reference sequence). V shed 8 bases and J shed 8 bases, with 10 bases lying between them. In nucleotides, the CDR3 is TGTGCCAGCGGAACAGGCTATGAGCAGTTCTTC. Translation: CASGTGYEQFF.

This sequence joins TRBV5-8 and TRBJ2-7; possibly TRBD2 for D (5 bases). The germline V gene encodes CDR1 SGHTS and CDR2 YDEGEE. Trimming stripped 4 bases from V and 2 bases from J, with 16 bases between. This CDR3 comprises 15 residues. The CDR3 DNA reads TGTGCCAGCAGCCCGGGTCGGGGAGTACCCTACGAGCAGTACTTC. Protein: CASSPGRGVPYEQYF.

V usage is TRBV5-5 and J usage is TRBJ1-4; D gene unclear. V gave up 4 bases and J gave up 5 bases, with 12 bases separating them. Germline V CDR1 and CDR2: SGHKS, YYEKEE (reference sequence). The CDR3 has 14 amino acids. The CDR3, as DNA: TGTGCCAGCAGCCCCGGACTGATGAATGAAAAACTGTTTTTT. Its translation is CASSPGLMNEKLFF.

The rearrangement joins TRBV5-4 to TRBJ2-7, with 13 bases identical to TRBD2. Trimming removed 0 bases from V and 6 bases from J; junction bases left unmatched: 6. This CDR3 region has 16 residues. Germline assignment: CDR1 SGHNT and CDR2 YYREEE (reference sequence). The CDR3 nucleotides are TGTGCCAGCAGCTTGGGGGGAGGACTAGCGGGAGTCGAGCAGTACTTC. Residues: CASSLGGGLAGVEQYF.

The chain is built from TRBV7-8 and TRBJ1-5; D is possibly TRBD1 (5 bases). The CDR3 has 14 amino acids. The germline V gene has CDR1 SGHVS and CDR2 FQNEAQ. Trimming stripped 5 bases from V and 6 bases from J, with 14 bases between. The DNA for the CDR3 is TGTGCCAGCAGCCCTGGAGGGGAGTTTCAGCCCCAGCATTTT. This gives the protein CASSPGGEFQPQHF. Full variable domain (rest looked up from reference TRBV7-8 and TRBJ1-5): GAGVSQSPRYKVAKRGQDVALRCDPISGHVSLFWYQQALGQGPEFLTYFQNEAQLDKSGLPSDRFFAERPEGSVSTLKIQRTQQEDSAVYLCASSPGGEFQPQHFGDGTRLSIL.

The rearrangement links TRBV15 to TRBJ2-1, with D unresolved. CDR3 size: 13 residues. V lost 2 bases, J lost 6 bases, and 8 bases lay in between. Germline V gene data show CDR1 as LNHNV and CDR2 as YYDKDF (reference sequence). CDR3 amino acids: CATSRPGSNEQFF. Here the CDR3 DNA reads TGTGCCACCAGCAGACCTGGCAGCAATGAGCAGTTCTTC.

V usage is TRBV18 and J usage is TRBJ2-7, with D maybe TRBD1 (6 bases). V was cut by 2 bases and J by 7 bases, with 15 bases left in between. The CDR3 has 14 residues. CDR1 is KGHSH and CDR2 is LQKENI in the germline V gene. CDR3 nucleotide sequence: TGTGCCAGCTCACCATTGGACAGTTTTGGAGAGCAGTACTTC. It specifies CASSPLDSFGEQYF. The full variable domain, completed using reference TRBV18 and TRBJ2-7, is NAGVMQNPRHLVRRRGQEARLRCSPMKGHSHVYWYRQLPEEGLKFMVYLQKENIIDESGMPKERFSAEFPKEGPSILRIQQVVRGDSAAYFCASSPLDSFGEQYFGPGTRLTVT.

The V gene is TRBV4-1, the J gene TRBJ2-2; D perhaps matches TRBD2 (6 bases). V shed 5 bases and J shed 1 base, with 11 bases lying between them. The CDR3 extends over 15 amino acids. The germline gives CDR1 MGHRA, CDR2 YSYEKL. The CDR3 DNA is TGCGCCAGCAGCAGTTGGCGGGAGAACACCGGGGAGCTGTTTTTT. Translation gives CASSSWRENTGELFF.

The J gene is TRBJ2-2, the V gene TRBV6-5; possibly TRBD1 or TRBD2 for D (6 bases each). Germline CDR1 and CDR2: MNHEY and SVGAGI. The CDR3 has 14 residues. V dropped 7 bases and J dropped 1 base, with 10 bases sitting between them. The CDR3 nucleotides are TGTGCCAGCAACGGGGGACAGAACACCGGGGAGCTGTTTTTT. This sequence encodes CASNGGQNTGELFF.

This chain links TRBV6-6 with TRBJ1-2, with 11 bases matching TRBD1. V lost 5 bases to trimming and J lost 7 bases; unmatched junction nucleotides: 9. CDR3 length: 15 amino acids. The germline V gene encodes CDR1 MNHNY and CDR2 SVGAGI (reference sequence). The CDR3 sequence: CASSATPDRGPGYTF. The CDR3 DNA reads as TGTGCCAGCAGTGCCACCCCGGACAGGGGGCCTGGCTACACCTTC.

The rearrangement uses TRBV21-1 and TRBJ2-2. TRBV21-1 is designated a pseudogene. The CDR3 length is 12 residues. The CDR3 spells CASSKVGGELFF. In DNA, the CDR3 is TGTGCCAGCAGCAAAGTAGGAGGGGAGCTGTTTTTT.

The rearrangement uses TRBV4-1 and TRBJ2-2, with D possibly being TRBD1 (6 bases). V lost 3 bases and J lost 4, with 12 bases in between. CDR3 length equals 15 residues. Germline V CDR1 and CDR2: MGHRA, YSYEKL. In DNA form, the CDR3 reads TGCGCCAGCAGCCAGACAGGTGCCCTCACCGGGGAGCTGTTTTTT. Protein: CASSQTGALTGELFF.

The V and J genes are TRBV18 and TRBJ1-4; D remains ambiguous. The CDR3 sequence is 14 residues long. Germline lookup yields CDR1 KGHSH and CDR2 LQKENI. Trimming left V 3 bases short and J 7 bases short, with 12 bases between. CDR3 protein: CASSPPGSIEKLFF. As DNA, the CDR3 is TGTGCCAGCTCACCCCCCGGGTCCATTGAAAAACTGTTTTTT.

The chain has TRBV5-3 and TRBJ1-2, with 7 bases lining up with TRBD1. TRBV5-3 falls under the ORF class, with uncertain function. With V trimmed by 1 base and J by 3 bases, 6 bases remained unmatched. This CDR3 is built from 15 residues. CDR3 sequence (DNA): TGTGCCAGAAGCTTGCGCACACAGGGGTACTATGGCTACACCTTC. Translating gives CARSLRTQGYYGYTF.

The rearrangement uses TRBV6-1 and TRBJ1-4; perhaps TRBD1 as D (6 bases). Between the trimmed V and J ends, which lost 5 bases and 8 bases, there was a span of 18 bases. The CDR3 contains 15 residues. Germline loops: CDR1 MNHNS, CDR2 SASEGT. In nucleotides, the CDR3 is TGTGCCAGCAGTCTTTTGACAGGTCCTTGGGAAAAACTGTTTTTT. Amino acids: CASSLLTGPWEKLFF.

The genes are TRBV5-4 and TRBJ2-3; no definite D call. V was pared by 4 bases and J by 5 bases, with 11 bases between. CDR1 and CDR2 from the germline V gene are SGHNT and YYREEE (reference sequence). This CDR3 region has 13 residues. CDR3 DNA: TGTGCCAGCAGCGGTACCCCCGTAGATACGCAGTATTTT. The encoded protein is CASSGTPVDTQYF. Together with reference TRBV5-4 and TRBJ2-3, the CDR3 gives the full variable domain: ETGVTQSPTHLIKTRGQQVTLRCSSQSGHNTVSWYQQALGQGPQFIFQYYREEENGRGNFPPRFSGLQFPNYSSELNVNALELDDSALYLCASSGTPVDTQYFGPGTRLTVL.

This chain uses TRBV28 with TRBJ2-7; the D gene is possibly TRBD1 (6 bases). The CDR3 extends over 14 amino acids. V dropped 5 bases and J dropped 5 bases, with 16 bases sitting between them. The germline CDR1 and CDR2 sequences are MDHEN and SYDVKM. CDR3 bases: TGTGCCAGCAGTATCGCAGGGGTAATACACGAGCAGTACTTC. This gives the protein CASSIAGVIHEQYF.